This TCR beta chain is drawn from a study of persistence of HIV-infected CD4 T cells. Study-wide results and caveats: TCRbeta richness was lower in CMV- and Gag-responding cells than in anti-CD3/anti-CD28-responding cells. Proviral oligoclonality tracked with TCR oligoclonality within the same sorted cells. Antigen-responding cells were enriched for degenerate expanded CDR3beta sequences.

The stimulus was lysate of CMV-infected fibroblasts, roughly 9.2 ug/mL. CD40L/CD69 double-negative CD45RO-high memory CD4+ T cells were collected. An approximately 17-hour stimulation of CD8-depleted PBMCs used anti-CD28/CD49d costimulation, CD40-blocking antibody and enfuvirtide. Germline values: CDR1 SGHRS, CDR2 YFSETQ. This CDR3 has 14 amino acids. Trimming cost V 7 bases and J 1 base, with 14 bases left between them. The libraries were made with immunoSEQ version 4 in survey mode. Repertoires were generated with immunoSEQ multiplex PCR, while TCRdb's copy carries only in-frame clones and drops some. The table includes tens of thousands of clones, about 81% detected once. As for this clone: Its target is unknown.

The starting material was CD4+ T cells sorted from PBMCs after roughly 18-hour stimulation, obtained from a patient who received antiretroviral therapy. This rearrangement joins TRBV5-1 to TRBJ1-1, with a possible D match to TRBD1 (5 bases). The clonotype comes from an adult woman with HIV who was CMV-seropositive. CDR3 coding DNA: TGCGCCAGCGGGGATGGGGGGAAGAACACTGAAGCTTTCTTT. Protein sequence: CASGDGGKNTEAFF. Full variable domain (outside the CDR3, taken from reference TRBV5-1 and TRBJ1-1): KAGVTQTPRYLIKTRGQQVTLSCSPISGHRSVSWYQQTPGQGLQFLFEYFSETQRNKGNFPGRFSGRQFSNSRSEMNVSTLELGDSALYLCASGDGGKNTEAFFGQGTRLTVV.